The sequence of this T cell receptor beta chain was determined in a study of cytomegalovirus exposure and HLA in healthy donors. V dropped 5 bases and J dropped 0; count of bases not matched to a gene: 6. Germline CDR1 MNHNS, CDR2 SASEGT. CDR3 length: 15 residues. PCR employed 60 Vbeta and 13 Jbeta primers. Assay: immunoSEQ multiplex PCR; the TCRdb copy retains only in-frame clones and omits some. The sample consists of 150,000 or so clones, 50% to 75% of them appearing once. Material for sequencing was PBMCs. This chain connects TRBV6-1 to TRBJ2-7; 8 nucleotides agree with TRBD1. This clonotype originated in a woman aged 25-40 years in good health and CMV-seropositive. The CDR3 is CASSIRQGSSYEQYF. The CDR3 DNA reads TGTGCCAGCAGTATCCGACAGGGGTCCTCCTACGAGCAGTACTTC.